Below, 28 T cell receptor beta chains from the same sample are listed, as sequenced in a study of early T cells in non-severe SARS-CoV-2 infection (dated by TCRdb to the early 2020s). The method was 5' RACE. Sequenced using a NextSeq 500. TCRdb ran its own pipeline on the public reads, namely fastp trimming at Q25 and MiXCR clone calling, and kept in-frame beta chains. One record per CDR3 amino acid sequence lists the most common genes and DNA. The table for this sample lists roughly 80,000 distinct CDR3 sequences; more than 12% of them were counted only once. The ten largest clones capture roughly 3% of the sample. Sequencing input: whole blood. The receptor source for this set is an adult who was a healthcare worker with PCR-confirmed SARS-CoV-2 infection or an uninfected control (not recorded which).

In this sample, this clonotype turned up a few times. V usage is TRBV6-4 and J usage is TRBJ2-1; D remains ambiguous. Trimming left V 3 bases short and J 2 bases short, with 5 bases between. Germline V lookup: CDR1 MRHNA, CDR2 SNTAGT. The CDR3 runs 13 residues. CDR3: CASSEGAYNEQFF. The CDR3 coding sequence is TGTGCCAGCAGTGAAGGCGCCTACAATGAGCAGTTCTTC.

The sample holds a few counts of this clonotype. The chain couples TRBV18 to TRBJ2-1; 8 nucleotides line up with TRBD1. Germline V CDR1 and CDR2: KGHSH, LQKENI. This CDR3 is built from 14 residues. Unmatched junction bases numbered 6, after V lost 4 bases and J lost 7 bases. CDR3 in amino acids: CASSLRDRPNEQFF. The CDR3 DNA follows: TGTGCCAGCTCACTCAGGGACAGGCCTAATGAGCAGTTCTTC.

This clonotype has ten or more counts. The chain joins TRBV5-4 to TRBJ2-1; 8 bases align to TRBD2. Germline V gene data show CDR1 as SGHNT and CDR2 as YYREEE (reference sequence). CDR3 size: 14 residues. The junction had 5 bases not matched to a gene; V was cut back by 2 bases and J by 7 bases. The CDR3 DNA is TGTGCCAGCAGCTTCTCAGCGGGAGATAATGAGCAGTTCTTC. Translating it yields CASSFSAGDNEQFF.

The V gene is TRBV5-1, the J gene TRBJ2-5; 9 nucleotides align to TRBD1. V shed 9 bases, J shed 3 bases, and the junction held 9 bases outside the gene matches. This CDR3 comprises 14 residues. Germline loops: CDR1 SGHRS, CDR2 YFSETQ. The CDR3 DNA follows: TGCGCCACTGCCACAGGGGGCTTGGAAGAGACCCAGTACTTC. It specifies CATATGGLEETQYF.

In this sample, this clonotype turned up a few times. This chain joins TRBV29-1 and TRBJ2-3; D perhaps matches TRBD2 (5 bases). V lost 5 bases and J 2 bases, leaving 5 bases between the germline ends. The CDR3 totals 11 residues. CDR1 and CDR2 (germline): SQVTM, ANQGSEA. CDR3 sequence reads: CSVLATDTQYF. The CDR3 nucleotides are TGCAGCGTTCTAGCCACAGATACGCAGTATTTT.

The chain combines TRBV2 with TRBJ2-3; possibly TRBD2 for D (6 bases). Trimming took off 8 bases at V and 5 bases at J, with 17 bases between the two ends. This CDR3 contains 14 residues. Germline assignment: CDR1 SNHLY and CDR2 FYNNEI. Here the CDR3 DNA reads TGTGCCAGCCTACGGGAGTTGGGGCAAGATACGCAGTATTTT. This gives the protein CASLRELGQDTQYF.

This clonotype was seen many times. The CDR3 coding sequence is TGTGCCAGCAGTTACGAACAGATCAATCAGCCCCAGCATTTT. Translating it yields CASSYEQINQPQHF. This rearrangement joins TRBV12-3 or TRBV12-4 to TRBJ1-5; D remains ambiguous. CDR3 size: 14 residues. V shed 4 bases and J shed 3 bases, with 10 bases lying between them.

The chain uses TRBV11-2 and TRBJ2-5; D gene unclear. CDR1 SGHAT and CDR2 FQNNGV come from the germline V gene. The CDR3 has 12 amino acids. V was clipped by 0 bases and J by 5 bases, with 4 bases between them. The CDR3 DNA reads TGTGCCAGCAGCTTAGATGTGGAGACCCAGTACTTC. Translating gives CASSLDVETQYF.

This clonotype was found a few times. The chain combines TRBV29-1 with TRBJ2-2, with 7 bases matching TRBD1. Per germline, CDR1 SQVTM and CDR2 ANQGSEA. The CDR3 loop spans 14 amino acids. The junction had 5 bases not matched to a gene; V was cut back by 6 bases and J by 1 base. This CDR3 is CSVRTGQNTGELFF. As DNA, the CDR3 is TGCAGCGTCCGGACAGGACAGAACACCGGGGAGCTGTTTTTT.

In this sample, this clonotype turned up a few times. The rearrangement links TRBV4-1 to TRBJ2-7; D not resolved. Trimming took off 0 bases at V and 4 bases at J, with 16 bases between the two ends. Per germline, CDR1 MGHRA and CDR2 YSYEKL. This CDR3 is 16 amino acids long. The CDR3 DNA reads as TGCGCCAGCAGCCAAGAGGGCCTCCCGCTGACTTACGAGCAGTACTTC. The encoded protein is CASSQEGLPLTYEQYF.

This clonotype was seen many times. V gene TRBV29-1 combines with J gene TRBJ1-1; D is unclear. This CDR3 spans 11 amino acids. Germline V lookup: CDR1 SQVTM, CDR2 ANQGSEA. V lost 8 bases, J lost 6 bases, and 13 bases lay in between. CDR3 DNA: TGCAGCATGATCCATGGACCTGAAGCTTTCTTT. This gives the protein CSMIHGPEAFF.

The chain recombines TRBV19 with TRBJ2-1, with D perhaps TRBD2 (7 bases). V was cut by 3 bases and J by 5 bases, with 20 bases left in between. This CDR3 is built from 17 residues. CDR1 LNHDA and CDR2 SQIVND come from the germline V gene (reference sequence). CDR3 sequence reads: CASSIYPLAGADNEQFF. The CDR3 DNA sequence: TGTGCCAGTAGTATTTATCCCTTGGCGGGGGCTGACAATGAGCAGTTCTTC.

A few counts support this clonotype. The rearrangement links TRBV20-1 to TRBJ2-5; TRBD2 matches at 9 bases. Germline V CDR1 and CDR2: DFQATT, SNEGSKA (reference sequence). V lost 6 bases and J lost 3; bases outside the gene matches: 5. CDR3 length: 13 amino acids. The CDR3 nucleotides are TGCAGTGCCCCTGGACTAGCGAAAGAGACCCAGTACTTC. Protein sequence: CSAPGLAKETQYF.

This clonotype was observed a few times. The chain has TRBV9 and TRBJ2-7, with TRBD2 matching 7 bases. CDR3 length equals 14 residues. The germline CDR1 and CDR2 sequences are SGDLS and YYNGEE. The V and J ends lost 0 bases and 3 bases, in that order; junction bases with no gene match: 3. In DNA, the CDR3 is TGTGCCAGCAGCGTAGCATGGGGGGGCTACGAGCAGTACTTC. It specifies CASSVAWGGYEQYF.

The chain employs TRBV11-2 and TRBJ2-1; the match to TRBD2 covers 11 bases. CDR3 length: 17 residues. V lost 6 bases and J lost 7; bases outside the gene matches: 14. Looked up from germline, CDR1 is SGHAT and CDR2 is FQNNGV. The CDR3 nucleotides read TGTGCCAGCAGGGGGGCTAGCGGGAGGACTCCGCGGAATGAGCAGTTCTTC. Translation gives CASRGASGRTPRNEQFF.

The chain joins TRBV29-1 to TRBJ2-5; TRBD1 matches 8 bases. Germline values: CDR1 SQVTM, CDR2 ANQGSEA. CDR3 size: 15 residues. Germline trimming cut 0 bases from V and 4 bases from J; bases unmatched to any gene: 7. CDR3 loop: CSVEDRDRGGETQYF. For the CDR3, the DNA is TGCAGCGTTGAAGATCGCGACAGGGGCGGAGAGACCCAGTACTTC.

The table lists this clonotype with a few counts. This chain joins TRBV18 and TRBJ1-6, with D hard to call. CDR3 length: 14 residues. Trimming cost V 0 bases and J 7 bases, with 7 bases left between them. CDR1 KGHSH and CDR2 LQKENI come from the germline V gene. DNA of the CDR3: TGTGCCAGCTCACCACCGGACGTAAATTCACCCCTCCACTTT. Its translation: CASSPPDVNSPLHF.

The genes are TRBV9 and TRBJ1-3; no reliable D call. Germline loops: CDR1 SGDLS, CDR2 YYNGEE. CDR3 size: 14 residues. Trimming cost V 2 bases and J 0 bases, with 6 bases left between them. CDR3 DNA: TGTGCCAGCAGCGTCAGGAGCTCTGGAAACACCATATATTTT. Its translation: CASSVRSSGNTIYF.

Comments on this clonotype: Given a much more abundant clone one base away, this may be a read error. This chain uses TRBV6-5 with TRBJ2-2; TRBD1 might be the D (6 bases). With 2 bases removed from V and 1 base from J, the gap between germline ends came to 8 bases. The CDR3 consists of 15 residues. Germline CDR1 MNHEY, CDR2 SVGAGI. CDR3: CASSYGRGNTGELFF. The CDR3 DNA reads TGTGCCAGCAGTTACGGCAGGGGGAACACCGGGGAGCTGTTTTTT.

This clonotype was observed a few times. This chain links TRBV6-1 with TRBJ1-2, with a possible D match to TRBD1 (5 bases). The V gene lost 0 bases and the J gene lost 4 bases, with 12 bases spanning the gap. The CDR3 runs to 15 residues. Germline CDR1 and CDR2: MNHNS and SASEGT. CDR3 nucleotide sequence: TGTGCCAGCAGTGAAGCTCAGGGAAGTCTCTATGGCTACACCTTC. Translated, it gives CASSEAQGSLYGYTF.

J is TRBJ2-1 and V is TRBV10-2; D possibly matches TRBD1 or TRBD2 (6 bases each). With 10 bases removed from V and 2 bases from J, the gap between germline ends came to 15 bases. Per the germline V gene, CDR1 is WSHSY and CDR2 is SAAADI. The CDR3 runs to 14 residues. Here the CDR3 DNA reads TGCGCCACCGTGGAGGGGGACACCTACAATGAGCAGTTCTTC. Translation: CATVEGDTYNEQFF.

The rearrangement joins TRBV7-9 to TRBJ2-7; perhaps TRBD2 as D (5 bases). There are 14 residues in the CDR3. The V gene's germline CDR1 is SEHNR and CDR2 FQNEAQ (reference sequence). Trimming took 5 bases from V and 3 from J, leaving 14 bases between them. The CDR3 DNA is TGTGCCAGCAGCCCGACTCTACGGGACTACGAGCAGTACTTC. Translation gives CASSPTLRDYEQYF.

This clonotype was observed many times. The V call is TRBV12-3 or TRBV12-4, the J call TRBJ1-5; TRBD1 might be the D (6 bases). The CDR3 covers 12 residues. V was clipped by 7 bases and J by 7 bases, with 11 bases between them. The DNA of the CDR3 is TGTGCCAGCACCGAGACAGGCCAGCCCCAGCATTTT. Translated, it gives CASTETGQPQHF.

This clonotype was seen at least ten times. The V gene is TRBV12-3 or TRBV12-4, the J gene TRBJ2-1; 7 bases fit TRBD2. The CDR3 consists of 15 residues. V dropped 6 bases and J dropped 5; count of bases not matched to a gene: 10. CDR3: CASSPGAGLDNEQFF. The CDR3 DNA sequence: TGTGCCAGCAGCCCCGGGGCCGGACTAGACAATGAGCAGTTCTTC.

The chain combines TRBV28 with TRBJ2-2; D is possibly TRBD2 (5 bases). The germline V and J ends were trimmed by 8 bases and 0 bases, with 7 bases remaining between them. CDR1 and CDR2 from the germline V gene are MDHEN and SYDVKM. The CDR3 has 13 residues. The CDR3 sequence: CASPAANTGELFF. CDR3 DNA: TGTGCCAGCCCAGCGGCGAACACCGGGGAGCTGTTTTTT. The full variable domain, completed using reference TRBV28 and TRBJ2-2, is DVKVTQSSRYLVKRTGEKVFLECVQDMDHENMFWYRQDPGLGLRLIYFSYDVKMKEKGDIPEGYSVSREKKERFSLILESASTNQTSMYLCASPAANTGELFFGEGSRLTVL.

In its sample, this clonotype was seen a few times. This chain links TRBV6-5 with TRBJ2-5; D gene unclear. The germline V gene has CDR1 MNHEY and CDR2 SVGAGI. V lost 6 bases and J 1 base, leaving 6 bases between the germline ends. The CDR3 sequence is 12 residues long. CDR3 sequence reads: CASSRPQETQYF. The CDR3 DNA follows: TGTGCCAGCAGCCGCCCCCAAGAGACCCAGTACTTC.

In its sample, this clonotype was seen a few times. The V gene is TRBV2, the J gene TRBJ1-2; 8 bases map to TRBD1. V lost 8 bases to trimming and J lost 4 bases; unmatched junction nucleotides: 12. This CDR3 is built from 15 residues. Germline-derived CDR1 and CDR2 are SNHLY and FYNNEI. The CDR3 bases are TGTGCCAGCCTCCCTAACAGGGGGGTTAGCTATGGCTACACCTTC. Protein product: CASLPNRGVSYGYTF.

About this clonotype itself: This may stem from a read error, because a much larger clone lies one nucleotide away. The chain has TRBV12-3 or TRBV12-4 and TRBJ2-6; D unclear. CDR3 length equals 13 residues. V lost 3 bases and J 3 bases, leaving 3 bases between the germline ends. CDR3 nucleotide sequence: TGTGCCAGCAGTTTGAGTGGGGCCAACGTCCTGACTTTC. Translation gives CASSLSGANVLTF.